Below, 5 T cell receptor beta chains from the same sample are listed, as sequenced in a study of CD8 T cells in ankylosing spondylitis. Study-wide findings and caveats: A TCR beta motif made of under 10 highly homologous variants seemed typical of ankylosing spondylitis blood.

For these receptors, no antigen is known. MiXCR was run by TCRdb on the 5' RACE reads, yielding one entry per CDR3 protein. The profile shows over 450,000 distinct CDR3 sequences, approximately 11% of them singletons. The source material was blood, either unsorted or a sorted T cell fraction (not recorded which). These TCRs come from a male donor with ankylosing spondylitis.

This clonotype was picked up a small number of times. The J gene is TRBJ2-7, the V gene TRBV20-1, with TRBD2 matching 7 bases. The V gene end was trimmed by 4 bases and the J gene end by 0 bases; junction bases not matched to a gene: 9. CDR3 length equals 15 residues. CDR1 DFQATT and CDR2 SNEGSKA come from the germline V gene (reference sequence). CDR3 sequence reads: CSATGWGGSSYEQYF. The CDR3 nucleotides are TGCAGTGCTACGGGGTGGGGCGGGAGCTCCTACGAGCAGTACTTC.

This clonotype has at least ten counts. The chain combines TRBV3-1 with TRBJ2-5, with 8 bases that match TRBD2. CDR1 is LGHDT and CDR2 is YNNKEL in the germline V gene (reference sequence). The CDR3 is 16 amino acids. V dropped 5 bases and J dropped 7; count of bases not matched to a gene: 15. The CDR3 sequence: CASSWREAAGVGTQYF. The CDR3, as DNA: TGTGCCAGCAGCTGGCGGGAGGCCGCAGGAGTTGGGACCCAGTACTTC.

In its sample, this clonotype was seen a few times. This sequence joins TRBV4-2 and TRBJ2-2; TRBD1 aligns across 9 bases. Germline CDR1 LGHNA, CDR2 YNFKEQ. The CDR3 loop spans 18 amino acids. Germline trimming cut 2 bases from V and 3 bases from J; bases unmatched to any gene: 10. The CDR3 sequence: CASSQSGGQGYYTGELFF. The CDR3 nucleotides are TGTGCCAGCAGCCAATCGGGGGGACAGGGATACTACACCGGGGAGCTGTTTTTT.

The V and J genes are TRBV12-3 or TRBV12-4 and TRBJ2-1, with a tentative D call TRBD1 (6 bases). The V end was cut by 3 bases, the J end by 9 bases, with 9 bases between. The CDR3 covers 12 residues. The CDR3, as DNA: TGTGCCAGCAGTTTGGGGGCGATTGAGCAGTTCTTC. Translating it yields CASSLGAIEQFF.

The genes are TRBV4-1 and TRBJ1-5; no clear D gene. The V end was cut by 1 base, the J end by 3 bases, with 10 bases between. CDR1 is MGHRA, CDR2 YSYEKL, per germline. CDR3 length: 15 residues. In nucleotides, the CDR3 is TGCGCCAGCAGCCAAGCCAGCAGCCCCAATCAGCCCCAGCATTTT. Translating gives CASSQASSPNQPQHF.